These T cell receptor beta chains were read from a single sample in a study of monozygotic twins with inflammatory bowel disease. One entry per CDR3 protein, without DNA, is what TCRdb gives after re-calling the 5' RACE reads. The sample's table shows 200,000 to 250,000 distinct CDR3 sequences. The sample consisted of blood. These receptors originate from a human donor with ulcerative colitis or Crohn's disease, or a healthy co-twin of an affected twin (not recorded which). Each CDR3 is given with its conserved first and last residue.

v_call,j_call,cdr3_aa
TRBV5-1,TRBJ2-5,CASSPTGTGFETQYF
TRBV12-3/TRBV12-4,TRBJ1-1,CASSFGGQGAEAFF
TRBV19,TRBJ1-2,CASISDRGDYGYTF
TRBV20-1,TRBJ1-2,CSARRPGTRLANYGYTF
TRBV11-2,TRBJ2-5,CASSPTSTQETQYF
TRBV11-1,TRBJ1-2,CASSLGAGTGGKANYGYTF
TRBV28,TRBJ1-2,CASSPSASYGYTF
TRBV4-3,TRBJ2-7,CASSQLVTEEQYF
TRBV12-5,TRBJ1-2,CASGFGDRLYGYTF
TRBV4-2,TRBJ2-2,CASSQAGTYTGELFF
TRBV4-3,TRBJ2-7,CASSQDRGRAYEQYF
TRBV5-4,TRBJ2-3,CASSSGSSTDTQYF
TRBV11-2,TRBJ2-1,CASSLVLAGGPSSYNEQFF
TRBV30,TRBJ1-1,CAWSHGGQGEAFF
TRBV7-9,TRBJ2-7,CASSFSNRVEQYF
TRBV7-7,TRBJ2-5,CASSEGLPGETQYF
TRBV7-2,TRBJ1-1,CASSPRRGSGTEAFF
TRBV7-2,TRBJ2-1,CASSVTLRTDNEQFF
TRBV29-1,TRBJ2-7,CSVAELDEQYF
TRBV7-2,TRBJ2-1,CASSLESGGPYNEQFF
TRBV19,TRBJ1-1,CASSNSRDRGLVRLNTEAFF
TRBV13,TRBJ1-3,CASSSAGEGNTIYF
TRBV7-2,TRBJ2-5,CASSALTETQYF
TRBV9,TRBJ2-5,CASSVLAGAQETQYF
TRBV7-2,TRBJ2-7,CASRSPGAVLDF
TRBV20-1,TRBJ2-7,CSARDGTIYEQYF
TRBV6-1,TRBJ2-1,CASSGREASGYNEQFF
TRBV24-1,TRBJ2-2,CATSALRRPGTGELFF
TRBV9,TRBJ1-1,CASSGTGYNTEAFF
TRBV5-1,TRBJ2-2,CASRGNTGELFF
TRBV7-8,TRBJ2-2,CASSSPEGFTGELFF
TRBV9,TRBJ2-7,CASSVDVGSYEQYF
TRBV5-6,TRBJ2-2,CASSPGKPLTDTGELFF
TRBV11-2,TRBJ2-2,CASSLGTSGRVTAGELFF
TRBV6-6,TRBJ1-1,CASSDQGPPAEAFF
TRBV5-1,TRBJ2-1,CASSEGLAGGSYNEQFF
TRBV20-1,TRBJ1-5,CSAMSGGNQPQHF
TRBV5-1,TRBJ1-5,CASSPGQGDPNQPQHF
TRBV6-1,TRBJ1-4,CASSGQGAEKLFF
TRBV5-1,TRBJ2-1,CASSSRTGSNEQFF
TRBV5-1,TRBJ2-3,CASSLTSGSLTDTQYF
TRBV24-1,TRBJ1-5,CATSDLPTGGRTHF
TRBV19,TRBJ1-2,CASIGQTHYGYTF